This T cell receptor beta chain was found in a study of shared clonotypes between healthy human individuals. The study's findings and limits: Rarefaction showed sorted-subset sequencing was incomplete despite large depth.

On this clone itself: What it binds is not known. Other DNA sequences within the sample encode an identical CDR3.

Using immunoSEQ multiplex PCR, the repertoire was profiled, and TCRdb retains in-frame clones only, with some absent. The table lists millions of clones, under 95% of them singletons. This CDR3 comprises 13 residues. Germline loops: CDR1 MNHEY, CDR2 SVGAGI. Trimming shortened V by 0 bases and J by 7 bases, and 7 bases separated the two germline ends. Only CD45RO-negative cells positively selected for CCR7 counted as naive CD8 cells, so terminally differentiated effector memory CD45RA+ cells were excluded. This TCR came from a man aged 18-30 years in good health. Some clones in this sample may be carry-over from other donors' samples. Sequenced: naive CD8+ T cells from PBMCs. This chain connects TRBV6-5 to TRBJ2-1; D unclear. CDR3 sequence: CASSYSKGNEQFF. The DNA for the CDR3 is TGTGCCAGCAGTTACTCCAAAGGTAATGAGCAGTTCTTC.